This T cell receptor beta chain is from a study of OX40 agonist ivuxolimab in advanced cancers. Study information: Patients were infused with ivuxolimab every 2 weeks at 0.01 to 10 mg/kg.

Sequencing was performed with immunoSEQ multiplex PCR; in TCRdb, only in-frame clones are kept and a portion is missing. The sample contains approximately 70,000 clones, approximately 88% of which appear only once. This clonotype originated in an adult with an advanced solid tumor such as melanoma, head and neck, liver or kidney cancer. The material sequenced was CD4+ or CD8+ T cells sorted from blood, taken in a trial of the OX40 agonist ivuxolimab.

The CDR3: CASSQDLVGGNTIYF. CDR3 DNA sequence: TGTGCCAGCAGCCAAGATCTGGTGGGTGGAAACACCATATATTTT. The rearrangement links TRBV14 to TRBJ1-3; D call uncertain. Germline V gene data show CDR1 as SGHDN and CDR2 as FVKESK. V was trimmed by 0 bases and J by 3 bases, leaving 9 bases between them. There are 15 residues in the CDR3.